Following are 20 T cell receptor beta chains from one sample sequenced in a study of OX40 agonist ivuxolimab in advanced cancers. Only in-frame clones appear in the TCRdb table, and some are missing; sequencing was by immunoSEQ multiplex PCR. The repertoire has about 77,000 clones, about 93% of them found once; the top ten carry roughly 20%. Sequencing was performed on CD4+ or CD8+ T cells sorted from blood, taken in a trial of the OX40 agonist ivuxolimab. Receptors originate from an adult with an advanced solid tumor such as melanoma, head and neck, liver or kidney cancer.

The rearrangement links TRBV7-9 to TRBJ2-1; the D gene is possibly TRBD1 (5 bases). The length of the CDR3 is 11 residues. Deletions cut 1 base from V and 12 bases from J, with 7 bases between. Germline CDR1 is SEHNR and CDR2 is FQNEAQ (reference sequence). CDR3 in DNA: TGTGCCAGCAGCTTAGGTCAGGGGCAGTTCTTC. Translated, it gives CASSLGQGQFF.

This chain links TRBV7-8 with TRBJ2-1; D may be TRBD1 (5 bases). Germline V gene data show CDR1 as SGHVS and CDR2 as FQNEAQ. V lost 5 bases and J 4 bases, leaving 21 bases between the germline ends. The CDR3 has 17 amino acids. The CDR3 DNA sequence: TGTGCCAGCAGCCCCCTGGGGCCCGCAGGCGTATACAATGAGCAGTTCTTC. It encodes CASSPLGPAGVYNEQFF.

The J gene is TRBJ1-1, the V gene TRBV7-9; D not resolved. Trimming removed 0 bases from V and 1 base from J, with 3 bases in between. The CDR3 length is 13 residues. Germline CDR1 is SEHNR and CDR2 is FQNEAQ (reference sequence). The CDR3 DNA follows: TGTGCCAGCAGCTTAGCTCCGAACACTGAAGCTTTCTTT. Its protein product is CASSLAPNTEAFF.

DNA of the CDR3: TGTGCCAGCAGCTTAGCGCGTGAAGGGCGCGTAGCGGGGGGGTTACAGTTCTTC. Its protein is CASSLAREGRVAGGLQFF. This rearrangement joins TRBV7-8 to TRBJ2-1; 11 bases are a match to TRBD2. V trimming: 0 bases; J trimming: 13 bases; junction bases outside the gene matches: 17. The CDR3 covers 18 residues. Germline loops: CDR1 SGHVS, CDR2 FQNEAQ. Full variable domain (outside the CDR3, taken from reference TRBV7-8 and TRBJ2-1): GAGVSQSPRYKVAKRGQDVALRCDPISGHVSLFWYQQALGQGPEFLTYFQNEAQLDKSGLPSDRFFAERPEGSVSTLKIQRTQQEDSAVYLCASSLAREGRVAGGLQFFGPGTRLTVL.

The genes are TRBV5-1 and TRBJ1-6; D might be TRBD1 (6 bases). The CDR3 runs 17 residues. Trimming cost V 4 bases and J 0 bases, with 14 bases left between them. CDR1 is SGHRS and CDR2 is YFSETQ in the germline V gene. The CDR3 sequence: CASSPHPDSSYNSPLHF. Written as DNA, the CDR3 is TGCGCCAGCAGCCCGCACCCGGACAGCTCCTATAATTCACCCCTCCACTTT.

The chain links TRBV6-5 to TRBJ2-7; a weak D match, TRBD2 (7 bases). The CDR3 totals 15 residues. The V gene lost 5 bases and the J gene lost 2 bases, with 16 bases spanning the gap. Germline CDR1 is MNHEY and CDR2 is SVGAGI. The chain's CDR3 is CASSPTRGAAYEQYF. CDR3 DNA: TGTGCCAGCAGTCCTACTCGGGGGGCGGCCTACGAGCAGTACTTC.

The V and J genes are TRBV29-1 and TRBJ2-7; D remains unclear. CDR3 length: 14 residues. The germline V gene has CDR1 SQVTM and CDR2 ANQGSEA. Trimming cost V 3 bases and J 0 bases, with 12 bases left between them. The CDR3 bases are TGCAGCGTTGAGGAACTTTCGGGCTCCTACGAGCAGTACTTC. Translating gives CSVEELSGSYEQYF.

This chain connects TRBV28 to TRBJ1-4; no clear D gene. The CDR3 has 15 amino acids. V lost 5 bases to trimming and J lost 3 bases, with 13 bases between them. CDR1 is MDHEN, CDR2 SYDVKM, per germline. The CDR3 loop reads CASSPDFKANEKLFF. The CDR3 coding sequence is TGTGCCAGCAGTCCGGACTTTAAAGCTAATGAAAAACTGTTTTTT.

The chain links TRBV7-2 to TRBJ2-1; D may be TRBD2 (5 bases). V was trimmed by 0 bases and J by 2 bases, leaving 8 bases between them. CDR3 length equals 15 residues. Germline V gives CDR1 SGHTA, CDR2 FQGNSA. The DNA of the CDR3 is TGTGCCAGCAGCTTAGCCTCCGGGGCCTACAATGAGCAGTTCTTC. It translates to CASSLASGAYNEQFF.

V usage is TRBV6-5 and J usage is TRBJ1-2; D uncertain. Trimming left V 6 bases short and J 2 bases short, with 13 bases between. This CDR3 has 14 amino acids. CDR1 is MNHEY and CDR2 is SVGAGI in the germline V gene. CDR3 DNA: TGTGCCAGCAGATCGCCAGAGCTGAACTATGGCTACACCTTC. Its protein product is CASRSPELNYGYTF.

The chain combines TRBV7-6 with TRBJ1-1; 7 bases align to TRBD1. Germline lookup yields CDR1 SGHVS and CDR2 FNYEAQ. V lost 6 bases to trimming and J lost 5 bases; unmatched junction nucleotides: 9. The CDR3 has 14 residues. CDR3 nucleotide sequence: TGTGCCAGCAGGGTAGCAGGGGGGGGTACTGAAGCTTTCTTT. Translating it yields CASRVAGGGTEAFF.

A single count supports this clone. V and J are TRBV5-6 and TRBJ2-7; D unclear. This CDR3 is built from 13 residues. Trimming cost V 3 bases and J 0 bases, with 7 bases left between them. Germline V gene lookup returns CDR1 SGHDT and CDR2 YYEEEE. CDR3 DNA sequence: TGTGCCAGCAGCTCCTCGAGCTCCTACGAGCAGTACTTC. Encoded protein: CASSSSSSYEQYF.

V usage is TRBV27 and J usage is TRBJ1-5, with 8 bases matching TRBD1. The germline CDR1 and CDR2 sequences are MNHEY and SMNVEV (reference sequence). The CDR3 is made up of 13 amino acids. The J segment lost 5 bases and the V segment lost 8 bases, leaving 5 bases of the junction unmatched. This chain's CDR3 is CASGGQGDQPQHF. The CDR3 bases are TGTGCCAGCGGCGGACAGGGCGATCAGCCCCAGCATTTT.

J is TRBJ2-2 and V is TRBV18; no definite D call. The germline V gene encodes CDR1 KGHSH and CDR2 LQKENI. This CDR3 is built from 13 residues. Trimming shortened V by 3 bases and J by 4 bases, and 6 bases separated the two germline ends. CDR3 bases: TGTGCCAGCTCACCGGAGTTCACCGGGGAGCTGTTTTTT. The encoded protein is CASSPEFTGELFF.

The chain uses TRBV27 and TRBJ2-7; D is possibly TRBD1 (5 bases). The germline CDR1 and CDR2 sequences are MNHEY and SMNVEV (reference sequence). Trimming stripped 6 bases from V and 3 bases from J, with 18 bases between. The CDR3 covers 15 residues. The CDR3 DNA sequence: TGTGCCAGCAGAATTGGCCAGGGCCTATTCTACGAGCAGTACTTC. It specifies CASRIGQGLFYEQYF.

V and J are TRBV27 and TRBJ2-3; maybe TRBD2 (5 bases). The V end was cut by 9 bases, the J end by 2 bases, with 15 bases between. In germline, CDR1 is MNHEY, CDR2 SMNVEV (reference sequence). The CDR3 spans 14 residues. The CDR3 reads CASGLERSTDTQYF. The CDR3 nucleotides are TGTGCCAGTGGGCTGGAGCGGTCCACAGATACGCAGTATTTT.

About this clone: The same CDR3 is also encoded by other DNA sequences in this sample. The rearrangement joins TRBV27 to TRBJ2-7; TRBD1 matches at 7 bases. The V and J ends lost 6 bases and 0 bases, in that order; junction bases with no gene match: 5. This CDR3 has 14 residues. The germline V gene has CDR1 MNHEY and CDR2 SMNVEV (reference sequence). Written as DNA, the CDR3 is TGTGCCAGCAGCTACAGGGGTAGCTCCTACGAGCAGTACTTC. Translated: CASSYRGSSYEQYF.

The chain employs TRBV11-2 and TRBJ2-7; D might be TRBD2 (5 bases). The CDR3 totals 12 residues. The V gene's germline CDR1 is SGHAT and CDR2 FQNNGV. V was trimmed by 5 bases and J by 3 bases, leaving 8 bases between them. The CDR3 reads CASSPGDYEQYF. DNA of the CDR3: TGTGCCAGCAGCCCCGGGGACTACGAGCAGTACTTC.

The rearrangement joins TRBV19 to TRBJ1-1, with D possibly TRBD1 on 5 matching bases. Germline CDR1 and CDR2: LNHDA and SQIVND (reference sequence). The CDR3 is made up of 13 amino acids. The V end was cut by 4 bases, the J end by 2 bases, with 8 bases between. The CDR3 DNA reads TGTGCCAGTAGTAAGACAGTCAACACTGAAGCTTTCTTT. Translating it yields CASSKTVNTEAFF. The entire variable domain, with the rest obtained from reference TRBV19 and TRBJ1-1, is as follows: DGGITQSPKYLFRKEGQNVTLSCEQNLNHDAMYWYRQDPGQGLRLIYYSQIVNDFQKGDIAEGYSVSREKKESFPLTVTSAQKNPTAFYLCASSKTVNTEAFFGQGTRLTVV.

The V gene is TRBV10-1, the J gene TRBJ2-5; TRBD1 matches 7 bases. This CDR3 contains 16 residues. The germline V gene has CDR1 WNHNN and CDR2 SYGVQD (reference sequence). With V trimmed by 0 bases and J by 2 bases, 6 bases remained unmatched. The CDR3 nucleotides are TGCGCCAGCAGTGAGTCTAAAGGGACAGCACAAGAGACCCAGTACTTC. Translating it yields CASSESKGTAQETQYF.